The 6 T cell receptor beta chains in this list originate from one sample, sequenced in a study of blood T cell repertoires in COVID-19. Libraries were prepared by immunoSEQ multiplex PCR; TCRdb keeps only in-frame clonotypes and omits some of them. Of a few hundred thousand clones in the sample, about 91% were seen once. Sequenced input: PBMCs or T cells enriched from blood (not recorded which). The receptor source for this set is a young woman who had recovered from COVID-19.

The chain joins TRBV23-1 to TRBJ1-6, with 9 bases matching TRBD1. TRBV23-1 is reported as an ORF; its role is uncertain. V gave up 2 bases and J gave up 7 bases; unmatched junction bases: 12. This CDR3 region has 18 residues. This CDR3 is CASSQNPEGDRVNSPLHF. The CDR3 bases are TGCGCCAGCAGTCAAAACCCCGAGGGGGACAGGGTAAATTCACCCCTCCACTTT.

V usage is TRBV28 and J usage is TRBJ2-7; D remains unclear. The CDR3 totals 16 residues. V gave up 4 bases and J gave up 0 bases, with 16 bases separating them. Germline loops: CDR1 MDHEN, CDR2 SYDVKM. Written as DNA, the CDR3 is TGTGCCAGCAGTTATACGCCACTCCTCGACTCCTACGAGCAGTACTTC. This encodes CASSYTPLLDSYEQYF.

The chain combines TRBV7-9 with TRBJ1-2; D ambiguous. The CDR3 is made up of 15 amino acids. Germline values: CDR1 SEHNR, CDR2 FQNEAQ (reference sequence). V shed 3 bases and J shed 10 bases, with 21 bases lying between them. The CDR3 DNA reads TGTGCCAGCAGCTTCGAGGGCTCCTACAGCCGATCCTACACCTTC. This translates into CASSFEGSYSRSYTF.

V is TRBV4-2 and J is TRBJ2-2, with D possibly being TRBD2 (6 bases). This CDR3 has 18 amino acids. The germline V gene has CDR1 LGHNA and CDR2 YNFKEQ. Trimming left V 4 bases short and J 4 bases short, with 22 bases between. DNA for the CDR3: TGTGCCAGCAGCCCCCGCCGACGGGACTCGAGGGGCACCGGGGAGCTGTTTTTT. Its translation is CASSPRRRDSRGTGELFF.

V is TRBV2 and J is TRBJ2-5; 9 bases are a match to TRBD2. This CDR3 has 15 amino acids. J lost 3 bases, V lost 2 bases, and 4 bases had no gene match. From germline, CDR1 is SNHLY and CDR2 FYNNEI. CDR3 nucleotide sequence: TGTGCCAGCAGTGAACTAGCGGGAACTGAAGAGACCCAGTACTTC. Translated: CASSELAGTEETQYF.

The chain is built from TRBV6-4 and TRBJ1-2; D gene unclear. Trimming pared 2 bases from V and 2 bases from J, leaving 6 bases between. The CDR3 is 13 residues long. The germline CDR1 and CDR2 sequences are MRHNA and SNTAGT. The CDR3 DNA reads as TGTGCCAGCAGTGACGGACTGAACTATGGCTACACCTTC. Protein product: CASSDGLNYGYTF.